The 23 T cell receptor beta chains listed next were all sequenced from one sample in a study of blood T cell repertoires in COVID-19. Sequenced by immunoSEQ multiplex PCR; TCRdb stores in-frame clones only, minus some. The table records tens of thousands of clones, approximately 87% of them present only once. Sequences were obtained from peripheral blood. The receptors come from a human donor with acute or convalescent COVID-19. The donor label of this sample is uncertain.

This sequence joins TRBV7-9 and TRBJ1-4; TRBD1 aligns across 9 bases. The ends lost 0 bases at V and 10 bases at J; junction bases unmatched: 3. The CDR3 has 14 amino acids. CDR1 and CDR2 (germline): SEHNR, FQNEAQ (reference sequence). CDR3 nucleotides: TGTGCCAGCAGCTTAGCGGCGACAGGGGGAAAACTGTTTTTT. This translates into CASSLAATGGKLFF. The whole variable domain, remainder taken from reference TRBV7-9 and TRBJ1-4, is DTGVSQNPRHKITKRGQNVTFRCDPISEHNRLYWYRQTLGQGPEFLTYFQNEAQLEKSRLLSDRFSAERPKGSFSTLEIQRTEQGDSAMYLCASSLAATGGKLFFGSGTQLSVL.

CDR3 coding DNA: TGTGCCAGCACCTCAGGGAACACTGAAGCTTTCTTT. Its translation: CASTSGNTEAFF. The chain recombines TRBV7-9 with TRBJ1-1; no firm D call. The CDR3 runs 12 residues. Looked up from germline, CDR1 is SEHNR and CDR2 is FQNEAQ (reference sequence). V was shortened by 7 bases and J by 1 base, with 7 bases between the two germline ends.

In its sample, this clone was seen once. The chain employs TRBV28 and TRBJ1-3; TRBD1 aligns across 8 bases. The CDR3 totals 13 residues. Per germline, CDR1 MDHEN and CDR2 SYDVKM. Trimming removed 8 bases from V and 0 bases from J; junction bases left unmatched: 0. DNA for the CDR3: TGTGCCAGCGGACAGGGCTCTGGAAACACCATATATTTT. This sequence encodes CASGQGSGNTIYF.

CDR3 region: CASSVAGGAYNEQFF. In DNA form, the CDR3 reads TGTGCCAGCAGTGTAGCGGGGGGAGCCTACAATGAGCAGTTCTTC. The chain uses TRBV25-1 and TRBJ2-1, with 10 bases identical to TRBD2. Germline assignment: CDR1 MGHDK and CDR2 SYGVNS. Trimming at V came to 4 bases and at J to 2 bases, leaving 2 bases not matched to a gene. There are 15 residues in the CDR3.

The chain recombines TRBV4-2 with TRBJ1-2; the D is unclear. Germline CDR1 and CDR2: LGHNA and YNFKEQ. Between the trimmed V and J ends, which lost 1 base and 4 bases, there was a span of 13 bases. The CDR3 contains 15 residues. CDR3 bases: TGTGCCAGCAGCCAAGTCGATTTGGCGGGCTATGGCTACACCTTC. Translated, it gives CASSQVDLAGYGYTF.

This chain connects TRBV5-1 to TRBJ1-2, with D perhaps TRBD1 (6 bases). The CDR3 is 15 residues long. Germline V CDR1 and CDR2: SGHRS, YFSETQ. V was trimmed by 4 bases and J by 5 bases, leaving 18 bases between them. CDR3 bases: TGCGCCAGCAGCCCAACAGGGTTTGAAATTTATGGCTACACCTTC. Encoded protein: CASSPTGFEIYGYTF.

For the CDR3, the DNA is TGTGCCAGCAGCCAGGGCCGACTAGCGGGGGGATACGAGCAGTACTTC. Protein: CASSQGRLAGGYEQYF. The gene calls are TRBV4-2 and TRBJ2-7, with 13 bases aligning to TRBD2. Germline CDR1 reads LGHNA; CDR2 reads YNFKEQ. The CDR3 has 16 amino acids. J was trimmed by 4 bases and V by 3 bases; bases with no gene match: 6.

This chain uses TRBV2 with TRBJ1-2; 8 nucleotides line up with TRBD1. This CDR3 comprises 15 residues. Germline V gene lookup returns CDR1 SNHLY and CDR2 FYNNEI. V lost 1 base to trimming and J lost 2 bases; unmatched junction nucleotides: 3. CDR3 DNA: TGTGCCAGCAGTGAAGGTAACAGGGGGAACTATGGCTACACCTTC. Protein: CASSEGNRGNYGYTF.

V is TRBV10-3 and J is TRBJ2-7; maybe TRBD2 (7 bases). Trimming removed 1 base from V and 3 bases from J, with 13 bases in between. The CDR3 spans 15 residues. CDR1 and CDR2 from the germline V gene are ENHRY and SYGVKD. Here the CDR3 DNA reads TGTGCCATCAGTGAGTACCAGGGAGGGGGCTACGAGCAGTACTTC. Encoded protein: CAISEYQGGGYEQYF.

Here the CDR3 reads CASSDLGGLGTEAFF. CDR3 in DNA: TGTGCCAGCAGTGATTTAGGGGGCTTGGGCACTGAAGCTTTCTTT. The rearrangement uses TRBV6-1 and TRBJ1-1; 7 bases are shared with TRBD1. The V gene end was trimmed by 3 bases and the J gene end by 4 bases; junction bases not matched to a gene: 8. Germline-derived CDR1 and CDR2 are MNHNS and SASEGT. The CDR3 has 15 residues.

The genes are TRBV29-1 and TRBJ1-2; D is possibly TRBD1 (6 bases). Germline CDR1 and CDR2: SQVTM and ANQGSEA. The CDR3 length is 13 residues. V dropped 6 bases and J dropped 4 bases, with 15 bases sitting between them. The CDR3, as DNA: TGCAGCGTCAAGATGACAGGCCTCTATGGCTACACCTTC. Protein product: CSVKMTGLYGYTF. The full variable domain, with the rest looked up from reference TRBV29-1 and TRBJ1-2, is SAVISQKPSRDICQRGTSLTIQCQVDSQVTMMFWYRQQPGQSLTLIATANQGSEATYESGFVIDKFPISRPNLTFSTLTVSNMSPEDSSIYLCSVKMTGLYGYTFGSGTRLTVV.

This chain links TRBV12-3 or TRBV12-4 with TRBJ1-2; tentative D call: TRBD1 (6 bases). Between the trimmed V and J ends, which lost 6 bases and 7 bases, there was a span of 15 bases. The CDR3 is 13 amino acids. The CDR3 DNA reads TGTGCCAGCAGGCAACAGGGAATGACTGGCTACACCTTC. This sequence encodes CASRQQGMTGYTF.

This clone was recorded a few times. The CDR3 loop reads CASGGRDEQYF. The CDR3 DNA reads as TGCGCCAGCGGGGGGAGAGACGAGCAGTACTTC. The rearrangement joins TRBV10-2 to TRBJ2-7, with D possibly TRBD2 on 6 matching bases. The V and J ends lost 8 bases and 5 bases respectively, with 10 bases between them. Germline V gene data show CDR1 as WSHSY and CDR2 as SAAADI. The CDR3 runs to 11 residues.

CDR3 sequence (DNA): TGTGCCAGCAGTTCAGGGTGGCGCACTGAAGCTTTCTTT. Residues: CASSSGWRTEAFF. The chain couples TRBV6-2 or TRBV6-3 to TRBJ1-1; tentative D call: TRBD1 (5 bases). The CDR3 runs to 13 residues. Trimming took off 4 bases at V and 4 bases at J, with 10 bases between the two ends. Germline V gene data show CDR1 as MNHEY and CDR2 as SVGEGT.

The V and J genes are TRBV10-2 and TRBJ1-5; 7 bases align to TRBD1. This CDR3 is 12 amino acids long. CDR1 WSHSY and CDR2 SAAADI come from the germline V gene. The ends lost 8 bases at V and 3 bases at J; junction bases unmatched: 1. The CDR3: CASGTVNQPQHF. The CDR3 region has the DNA TGCGCCAGCGGGACAGTCAATCAGCCCCAGCATTTT.

The chain uses TRBV11-2 and TRBJ1-2; D is unresolved. This CDR3 has 14 amino acids. Germline CDR1 SGHAT, CDR2 FQNNGV. V was cut by 0 bases and J by 5 bases, with 10 bases left in between. The chain's CDR3 is CASSLEPTAYGYTF. The CDR3 DNA reads as TGTGCCAGCAGCTTAGAGCCCACAGCTTATGGCTACACCTTC.

The V gene is TRBV7-8, the J gene TRBJ2-2, with 12 bases fitting TRBD2. Trimming cost V 4 bases and J 6 bases; bases outside gene matches: 6. The germline V gene has CDR1 SGHVS and CDR2 FQNEAQ. This CDR3 contains 16 residues. The CDR3 sequence is CASSSYLAGGPGELFF. For the CDR3, the DNA is TGTGCCAGCAGCTCGTACCTAGCGGGGGGGCCCGGGGAGCTGTTTTTT. The full variable domain, in which reference TRBV7-8 and TRBJ2-2 provide the parts outside the CDR3, is GAGVSQSPRYKVAKRGQDVALRCDPISGHVSLFWYQQALGQGPEFLTYFQNEAQLDKSGLPSDRFFAERPEGSVSTLKIQRTQQEDSAVYLCASSSYLAGGPGELFFGEGSRLTVL.

The chain couples TRBV30 to TRBJ2-7; D perhaps matches TRBD2 (7 bases). The CDR3 is 14 residues long. Trimming removed 4 bases from V and 6 bases from J, with 19 bases in between. Germline assignment: CDR1 GTSNPN and CDR2 SVGIG (reference sequence). CDR3 sequence reads: CAWTSRGGQLEQYF. CDR3 in DNA: TGTGCCTGGACATCTAGGGGGGGGCAACTCGAGCAGTACTTC.

The rearrangement links TRBV5-1 to TRBJ2-5; 7 bases align to TRBD2. V lost 4 bases, J lost 2 bases, and 8 bases stayed unmatched. Germline V gene sequence: CDR1 SGHRS, CDR2 YFSETQ. There are 15 residues in the CDR3. CDR3 protein: CASSAGAVSQETQYF. CDR3 nucleotide sequence: TGCGCCAGCAGCGCGGGAGCAGTGTCGCAAGAGACCCAGTACTTC.

The chain joins TRBV15 to TRBJ1-5, with D possibly TRBD1 on 5 matching bases. The V gene's germline CDR1 is LNHNV and CDR2 YYDKDF (reference sequence). There are 15 residues in the CDR3. Trimming shortened V by 3 bases and J by 7 bases, and 16 bases separated the two germline ends. CDR3 sequence reads: CATSRDGGVGQPQHF. The CDR3 coding sequence is TGTGCCACCAGCAGGGACGGGGGTGTGGGGCAGCCCCAGCATTTT.

DNA for the CDR3: TGTGCCAGCAGCTTAGACAGGGGCTCTCAGCCCCAGCATTTT. Translating it yields CASSLDRGSQPQHF. The V call is TRBV7-2, the J call TRBJ1-5; 7 positions match TRBD1. The trim removed 1 base at V and 6 bases at J, leaving 3 bases unmatched. Germline values: CDR1 SGHTA, CDR2 FQGNSA. The CDR3 is 14 amino acids.

This chain uses TRBV3-1 (or the pseudogene TRBV3-2) with TRBJ1-1; D is perhaps TRBD1 (5 bases). V lost 4 bases, J lost 6 bases, and 24 bases lay in between. The CDR3 covers 17 residues. Per germline, CDR1 LGHDT and CDR2 YNNKEL (reference sequence). The CDR3 loop reads CASSPPRGRGGMAEAFF. The CDR3 coding sequence is TGTGCCAGCAGCCCCCCCAGAGGAAGGGGAGGAATGGCTGAAGCTTTCTTT.

The chain couples TRBV18 to TRBJ2-1; 7 nucleotides agree with TRBD2. Germline assignment: CDR1 KGHSH and CDR2 LQKENI. V lost 3 bases to trimming and J lost 4 bases; unmatched junction nucleotides: 12. This CDR3 has 17 amino acids. The CDR3: CASSPASLGGWYNEQFF. CDR3 DNA sequence: TGTGCCAGCTCACCGGCGAGCCTGGGGGGGTGGTACAATGAGCAGTTCTTC.